The text below deals with one TCR beta chain. What it recognizes is unknown. At one boundary the junction diverges from the germline segment, which might be a read error. The data were taken from a study of cytomegalovirus exposure and HLA in healthy donors. Study conclusions and caveats: Likely technical artifact: a cluster of highly shared sequence variants. Trimming of TCR beta V- and J-genes showed a link, identified in a later analysis, to a missense DCLRE1C variant. Most CMV-associated TCR beta chains appeared HLA-restricted in a later analysis.

CDR3 size: 15 residues. CDR1 is SEHNR and CDR2 is FQNEAQ in the germline V gene (reference sequence). With 60 Vbeta and 13 Jbeta primers, the PCR was carried out. The repertoire was sequenced with immunoSEQ multiplex PCR; TCRdb's copy has only in-frame clones and lacks some. The table lists about 140,000 clones, about 76% of them singletons, with around 3.6% in the top ten. In nominal health when sampled, donors likely had unrecorded immune exposures nonetheless. The chain carries TRBV7-9 and TRBJ2-1, with 11 bases fitting TRBD2. The material sequenced was PBMCs. This clonotype was sampled from a male donor in good health and CMV-seronegative. The CDR3 DNA reads TGTTCCAGCAGCTTAACTAGCGGGAGAAACAATGAGCAGTTCTTC. It codes for CSSSLTSGRNNEQFF.